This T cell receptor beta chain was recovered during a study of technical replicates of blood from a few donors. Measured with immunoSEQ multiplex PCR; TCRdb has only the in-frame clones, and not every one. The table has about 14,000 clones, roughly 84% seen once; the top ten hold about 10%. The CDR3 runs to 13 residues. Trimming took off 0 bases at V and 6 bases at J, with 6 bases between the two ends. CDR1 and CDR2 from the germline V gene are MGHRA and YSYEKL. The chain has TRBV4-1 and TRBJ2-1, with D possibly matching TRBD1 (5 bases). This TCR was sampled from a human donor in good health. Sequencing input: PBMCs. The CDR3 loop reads CASSQDQGNEQFF. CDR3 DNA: TGCGCCAGCAGCCAAGATCAGGGCAATGAGCAGTTCTTC.